Listed below are T cell receptor beta chains from one sample, sequenced in a study of T cells expressing NK-cell markers. From its re-call of the 5' RACE reads, TCRdb lists each CDR3 protein once, without DNA. Recorded here are 500,000 to 700,000 distinct CDR3 sequences; the top ten clones represent about 3.6%. Sequencing was carried out using blood T cells: a sorted CD56 or NKG2C T cell subset, CD4+ or CD8+ T cells, or bulk PBMC T cells (not recorded which). The receptors were sampled from a man aged 18 to 29 in good health. The CDR3 runs from the conserved cysteine through the conserved F or W.

TRBJ1-1	TRBV27	CASSRGGTGAFF
TRBJ1-2	TRBV4-2	CASSQDAQGGYGYTF
TRBJ2-5	TRBV6-2/TRBV6-3	CASSYAGPTGTQYF
TRBJ2-1	TRBV5-1	CASSLTGTGAYNEQFF
TRBJ2-5	TRBV15	CATSRDSSTRRGETQYF
TRBJ2-7	TRBV20-1	CSAREGHRGAEQYF
TRBJ2-5	TRBV29-1	CSVGGGDQTQYF
TRBJ2-2	TRBV5-1	CASSPVDSVNTGELFF
TRBJ1-2	TRBV20-1	CSARVDSRYGYTF
TRBJ2-1	TRBV20-1	CSARRPSGRVGEQFF
TRBJ1-3	TRBV10-3	CAAGGQGAGNTIYF
TRBJ2-7	TRBV4-3	CASSPLQGPSSEQYF
TRBJ1-3	TRBV29-1	CSVAGQPGNTIYF
TRBJ2-3	TRBV5-5	CASSLVVAESTDTQYF
TRBJ1-1	TRBV7-2	CASSALGGYTEAFF
TRBJ2-5	TRBV28	CASSFSEVQETQYF